This T cell receptor beta chain was sequenced during a study of shared clonotypes between healthy human individuals. Study details: Three plates each covered CD4 naive and memory; CD8 naive two, CD8 memory one.

Approximately 30,000 T cell genomes (approximately 190 ng DNA) went into each sorted-subset replicate. The repertoire was sequenced with immunoSEQ multiplex PCR; TCRdb's copy has only in-frame clones and lacks some. The sample lists around 690,000 clones, 90% seen once, with 34% in the top ten. Sequencing used memory CD8+ T cells from PBMCs. The sample's subset: CD45RO+ cells pooled with CCR7-negative TemRA cells. The receptor was derived from a man younger than 35 in good health. Some clones in this sample may be carry-over from other donors' samples.

CDR3 region: CASSLWREWETQYF. CDR3 sequence (DNA): TGTGCCAGCAGCTTGTGGCGGGAGTGGGAGACCCAGTACTTC. The V and J genes are TRBV5-6 and TRBJ2-5; 7 bases fit TRBD2. The CDR3 has 14 amino acids. Germline CDR1 reads SGHDT; CDR2 reads YYEEEE. V shed 1 base and J 5 bases; nucleotides not matched to a gene: 5.